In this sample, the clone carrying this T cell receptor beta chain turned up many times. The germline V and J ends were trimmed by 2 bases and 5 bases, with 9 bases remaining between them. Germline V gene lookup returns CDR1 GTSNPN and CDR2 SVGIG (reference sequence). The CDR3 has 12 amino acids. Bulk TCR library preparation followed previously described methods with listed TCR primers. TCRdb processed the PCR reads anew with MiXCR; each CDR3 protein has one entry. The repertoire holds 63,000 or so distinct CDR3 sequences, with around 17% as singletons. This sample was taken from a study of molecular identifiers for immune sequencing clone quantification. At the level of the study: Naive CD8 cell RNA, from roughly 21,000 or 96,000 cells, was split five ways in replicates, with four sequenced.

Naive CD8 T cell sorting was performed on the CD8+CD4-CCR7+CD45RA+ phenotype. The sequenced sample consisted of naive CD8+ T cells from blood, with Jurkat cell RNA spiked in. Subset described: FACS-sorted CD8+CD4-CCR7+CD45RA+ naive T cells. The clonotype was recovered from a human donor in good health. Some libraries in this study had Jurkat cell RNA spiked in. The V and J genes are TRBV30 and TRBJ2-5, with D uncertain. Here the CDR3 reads CAWSPVLETQYF. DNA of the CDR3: TGTGCCTGGAGTCCCGTTTTGGAGACCCAGTACTTC. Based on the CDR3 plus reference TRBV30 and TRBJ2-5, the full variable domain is SQTIHQWPATLVQPVGSPLSLECTVEGTSNPNLYWYRQAAGRGLQLLFYSVGIGQISSEVPQNLSASRPQDRQFILSSKKLLLSDSGFYLCAWSPVLETQYFGPGTRLLVL.